The 4 T cell receptor beta chains reported below all come from one sample, sequenced in a study of shared clonotypes between healthy human individuals (dated by TCRdb to between 2020 and 2021). Libraries were prepared through the immunoSEQ multiplex PCR assay. In TCRdb, the immuneACCESS table is reduced to in-frame sequences with V and J assigned. These tables do not hold every clone; where another copy was compared, an unresolved V gene accounts for under half, and the others remain unexplained. The sample yields about 990,000 clones; around three quarters were counted once. Of the sample, roughly 0.65% falls within the top ten clones. Sequenced material: memory CD4+ T cells from PBMCs. What the cell subset or site label conveys for this sample: CD45RA-negative fraction. Receptors originate from a man aged 18 to 29 in good health. Some clones in this sample may be carry-over from other donors' samples.

The V call is TRBV19, the J call TRBJ1-5, with D perhaps TRBD1 (5 bases). Trimming removed 5 bases at V and 6 bases at J, with 14 bases between. The CDR3 totals 14 residues. Germline lookup yields CDR1 LNHDA and CDR2 SQIVND (reference sequence). In nucleotides, the CDR3 is TGTGCCAGTAGTTCTCCGGGACTGCCTCAGCCCCAGCATTTT. It specifies CASSSPGLPQPQHF.

The chain is built from TRBV6-1 and TRBJ2-3, with 8 nucleotides matching TRBD1. Trimming removed 8 bases from V and 2 bases from J; junction bases left unmatched: 6. The germline V gene encodes CDR1 MNHNS and CDR2 SASEGT. The CDR3 sequence is 14 residues long. CDR3 coding DNA: TGTGCCAGCGGAGGACAGGGAACCACAGATACGCAGTATTTT. Protein sequence: CASGGQGTTDTQYF.

The chain carries TRBV10-3 and TRBJ2-5, with D uncertain. CDR1 ENHRY and CDR2 SYGVKD come from the germline V gene. Trimming took 6 bases from V and 2 from J, leaving 10 bases between them. The CDR3 has 13 amino acids. The chain's CDR3 is CAISPPDQETQYF. In DNA form, the CDR3 reads TGTGCCATCAGCCCCCCAGATCAAGAGACCCAGTACTTC.

J is TRBJ2-3 and V is TRBV7-2; no reliable D call. From germline, CDR1 is SGHTA and CDR2 FQGNSA. The germline V and J ends were trimmed by 2 bases and 5 bases, with 14 bases remaining between them. The CDR3 totals 15 residues. CDR3 in DNA: TGTGCCAGCAGCTTAAACGCGCCGGGTCAAGATACGCAGTATTTT. Protein sequence: CASSLNAPGQDTQYF.